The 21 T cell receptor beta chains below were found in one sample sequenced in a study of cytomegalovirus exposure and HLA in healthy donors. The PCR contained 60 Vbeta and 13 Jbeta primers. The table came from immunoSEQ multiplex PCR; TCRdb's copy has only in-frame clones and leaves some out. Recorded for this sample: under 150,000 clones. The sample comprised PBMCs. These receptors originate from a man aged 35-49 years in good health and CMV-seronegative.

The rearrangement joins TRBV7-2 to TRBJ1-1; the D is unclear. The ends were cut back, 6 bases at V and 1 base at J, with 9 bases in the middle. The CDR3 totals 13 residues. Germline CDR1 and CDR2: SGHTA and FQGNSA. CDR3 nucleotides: TGTGCCAGCAGGGAGACTGGGAACACTGAAGCTTTCTTT. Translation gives CASRETGNTEAFF.

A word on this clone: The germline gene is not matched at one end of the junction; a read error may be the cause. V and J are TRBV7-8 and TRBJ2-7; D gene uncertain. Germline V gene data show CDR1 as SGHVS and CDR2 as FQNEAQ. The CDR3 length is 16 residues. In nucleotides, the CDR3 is TGTGCCAGCAGCTTGGGTTCCAGGCAGAGCTCCTGCGAGCAGTACTTC. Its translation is CASSLGSRQSSCEQYF. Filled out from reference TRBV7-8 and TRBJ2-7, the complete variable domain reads GAGVSQSPRYKVAKRGQDVALRCDPISGHVSLFWYQQALGQGPEFLTYFQNEAQLDKSGLPSDRFFAERPEGSVSTLKIQRTQQEDSAVYLCASSLGSRQSSCEQYFGPGTRLTVT.

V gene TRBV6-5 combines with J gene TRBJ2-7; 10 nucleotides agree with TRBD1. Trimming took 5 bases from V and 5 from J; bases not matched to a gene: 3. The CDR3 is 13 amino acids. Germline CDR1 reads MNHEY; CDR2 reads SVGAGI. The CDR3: CASSRDRGNEQYF. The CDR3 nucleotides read TGTGCCAGCAGTCGGGACAGGGGCAACGAGCAGTACTTC.

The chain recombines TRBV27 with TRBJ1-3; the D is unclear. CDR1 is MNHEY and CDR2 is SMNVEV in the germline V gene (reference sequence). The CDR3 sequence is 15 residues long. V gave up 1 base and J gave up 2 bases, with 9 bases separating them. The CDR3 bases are TGTGCCAGCAGTTTATTTTCGGGAACTGGAAACACCATATATTTT. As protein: CASSLFSGTGNTIYF.

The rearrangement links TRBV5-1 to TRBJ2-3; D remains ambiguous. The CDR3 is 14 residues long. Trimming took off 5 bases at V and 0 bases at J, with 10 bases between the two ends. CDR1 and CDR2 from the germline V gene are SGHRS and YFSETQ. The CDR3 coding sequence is TGCGCCAGCAGGGAACAGCCTAGCACAGATACGCAGTATTTT. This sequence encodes CASREQPSTDTQYF.

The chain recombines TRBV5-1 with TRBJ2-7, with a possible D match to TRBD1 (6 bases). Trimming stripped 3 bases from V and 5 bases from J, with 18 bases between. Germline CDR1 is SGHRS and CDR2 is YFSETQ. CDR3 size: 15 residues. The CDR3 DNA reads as TGCGCCAGCAGCTCCTATTCAGGGGAAAGGGACGAGCAGTACTTC. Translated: CASSSYSGERDEQYF.

The CDR3 here is CASSLMAGPYNEQFF. DNA of the CDR3: TGTGCCAGCAGCTTAATGGCAGGGCCCTACAATGAGCAGTTCTTC. V and J are TRBV7-3 and TRBJ2-1; possible D gene TRBD1, 5 bases. The CDR3 sequence is 15 residues long. Between the trimmed V and J ends, which lost 1 base and 2 bases, there was a span of 9 bases. Germline assignment: CDR1 SGHTA and CDR2 FQGTGA.

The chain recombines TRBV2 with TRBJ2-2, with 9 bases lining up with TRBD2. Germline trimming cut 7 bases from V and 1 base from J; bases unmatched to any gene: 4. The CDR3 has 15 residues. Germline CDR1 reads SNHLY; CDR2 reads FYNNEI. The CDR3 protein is CASKSGGRNTGELFF. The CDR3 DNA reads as TGTGCCAGCAAGAGCGGGGGGCGGAACACCGGGGAGCTGTTTTTT.

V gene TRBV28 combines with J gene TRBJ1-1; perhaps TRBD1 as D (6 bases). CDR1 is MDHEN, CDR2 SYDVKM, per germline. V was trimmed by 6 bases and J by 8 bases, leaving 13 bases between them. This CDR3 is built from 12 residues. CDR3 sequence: CASSLVQGEAFF. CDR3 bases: TGTGCCAGCAGCCTCGTCCAGGGGGAAGCTTTCTTT. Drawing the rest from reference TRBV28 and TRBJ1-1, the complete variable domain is DVKVTQSSRYLVKRTGEKVFLECVQDMDHENMFWYRQDPGLGLRLIYFSYDVKMKEKGDIPEGYSVSREKKERFSLILESASTNQTSMYLCASSLVQGEAFFGQGTRLTVV.

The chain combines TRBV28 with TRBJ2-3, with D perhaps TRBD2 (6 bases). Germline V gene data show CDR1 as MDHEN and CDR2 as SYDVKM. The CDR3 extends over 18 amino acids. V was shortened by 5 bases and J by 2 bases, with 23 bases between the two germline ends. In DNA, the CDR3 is TGTGCCAGCAGTCCATCCCCCACAGCGGGCCGATTCACAGATACGCAGTATTTT. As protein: CASSPSPTAGRFTDTQYF.

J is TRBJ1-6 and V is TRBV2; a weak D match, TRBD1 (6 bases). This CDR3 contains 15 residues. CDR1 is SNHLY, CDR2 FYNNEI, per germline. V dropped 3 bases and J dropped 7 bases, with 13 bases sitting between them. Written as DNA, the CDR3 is TGTGCCAGCAGTGATTTGACAGGTGGGAATTCACCCCTCCACTTT. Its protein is CASSDLTGGNSPLHF.

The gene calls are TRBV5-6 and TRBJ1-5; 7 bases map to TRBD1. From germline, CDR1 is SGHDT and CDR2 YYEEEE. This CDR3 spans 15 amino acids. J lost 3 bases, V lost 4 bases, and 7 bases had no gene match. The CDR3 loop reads CASSLADRVNQPQHF. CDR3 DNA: TGTGCCAGCAGCCTCGCAGACAGGGTCAATCAGCCCCAGCATTTT.

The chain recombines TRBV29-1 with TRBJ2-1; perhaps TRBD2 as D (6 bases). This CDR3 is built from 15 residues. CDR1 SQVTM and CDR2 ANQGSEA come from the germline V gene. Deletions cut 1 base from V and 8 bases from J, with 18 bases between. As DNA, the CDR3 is TGCAGCGTTGAAGGTCCTAGCGAGGAGGTGGATGAGCAGTTCTTC. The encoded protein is CSVEGPSEEVDEQFF.

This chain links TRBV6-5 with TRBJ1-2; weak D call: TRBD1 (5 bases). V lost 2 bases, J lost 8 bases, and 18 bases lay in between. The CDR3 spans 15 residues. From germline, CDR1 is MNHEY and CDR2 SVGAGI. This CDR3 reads CASSYTHSGGEGYTF. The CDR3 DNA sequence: TGTGCCAGCAGTTACACGCACTCGGGGGGGGAAGGCTACACCTTC.

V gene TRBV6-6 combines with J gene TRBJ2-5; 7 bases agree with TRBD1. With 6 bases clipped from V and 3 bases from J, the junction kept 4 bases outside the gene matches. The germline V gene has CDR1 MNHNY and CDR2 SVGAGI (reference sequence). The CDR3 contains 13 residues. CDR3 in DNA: TGTGCCAGCAGCGACAGGGACGAAGAGACCCAGTACTTC. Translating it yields CASSDRDEETQYF.

The CDR3 DNA reads TGTGCCAGCAGTGAACTTCGACAGGGGCGAGAGACCCAGTACTTC. Translating gives CASSELRQGRETQYF. The V call is TRBV6-1, the J call TRBJ2-5; 8 nucleotides line up with TRBD1. This CDR3 is built from 15 residues. Germline V gives CDR1 MNHNS, CDR2 SASEGT. V gave up 2 bases and J gave up 4 bases; unmatched junction bases: 6.

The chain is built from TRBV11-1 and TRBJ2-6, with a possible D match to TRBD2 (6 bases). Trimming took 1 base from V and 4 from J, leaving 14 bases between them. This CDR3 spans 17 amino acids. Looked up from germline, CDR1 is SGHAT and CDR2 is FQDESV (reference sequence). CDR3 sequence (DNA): TGTGCCAGCAGCTTAGTTGGAGGGGCAGGGGGGGCCAACGTCCTGACTTTC. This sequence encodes CASSLVGGAGGANVLTF.

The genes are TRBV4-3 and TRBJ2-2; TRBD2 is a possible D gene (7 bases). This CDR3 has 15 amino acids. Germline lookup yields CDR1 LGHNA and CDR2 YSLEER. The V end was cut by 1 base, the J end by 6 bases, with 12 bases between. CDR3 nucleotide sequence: TGCGCCAGCAGCCAAGCGGGGGGCGAGTCCGGGGAGCTGTTTTTT. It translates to CASSQAGGESGELFF.

The CDR3 protein is CASSLDVWDRGGEQYF. The CDR3 coding sequence is TGTGCCAGCAGCTTAGACGTTTGGGACAGGGGTGGTGAGCAGTACTTC. This chain joins TRBV11-2 and TRBJ2-7; 10 bases match TRBD1. CDR3 length: 16 amino acids. Looked up from germline, CDR1 is SGHAT and CDR2 is FQNNGV. V shed 0 bases, J shed 7 bases, and the junction held 9 bases outside the gene matches. The full variable domain, rest sourced from reference TRBV11-2 and TRBJ2-7, is EAGVAQSPRYKIIEKRQSVAFWCNPISGHATLYWYQQILGQGPKLLIQFQNNGVVDDSQLPKDRFSAERLKGVDSTLKIQPAKLEDSAVYLCASSLDVWDRGGEQYFGPGTRLTVT.

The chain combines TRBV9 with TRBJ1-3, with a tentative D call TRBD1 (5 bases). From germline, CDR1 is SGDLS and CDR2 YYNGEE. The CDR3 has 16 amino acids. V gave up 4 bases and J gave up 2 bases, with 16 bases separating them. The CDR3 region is CASSRESGGTGNTIYF. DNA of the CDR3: TGTGCCAGCAGCAGAGAATCCGGGGGTACTGGAAACACCATATATTTT.

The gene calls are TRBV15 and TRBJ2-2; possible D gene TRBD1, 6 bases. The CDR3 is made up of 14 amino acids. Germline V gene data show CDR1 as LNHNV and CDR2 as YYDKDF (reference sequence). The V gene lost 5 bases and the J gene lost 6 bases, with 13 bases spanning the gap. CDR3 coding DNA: TGTGCCACCAGCGGACGAACAGGGTCCGGGGAGCTGTTTTTT. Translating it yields CATSGRTGSGELFF.